This T cell receptor beta chain comes out of a study of Ad26.COV2.S vaccination and SARS-CoV-2 variants. Looking at the study overall: In the COV1001 trial, the donor was in the Ad26.COV2.S arm.

Trimming stripped 10 bases from V and 0 bases from J, with 14 bases between. CDR1 and CDR2 from the germline V gene are KGHDR and SFDVKD. The length of the CDR3 is 15 residues. Treatment denoted: roughly 18 received Ad26.COV2.S at low or high dose, single or two shots; several received placebo; per-sample allocation not given. Samples came from day 63 after the first vaccine or placebo injection. Using immunoSEQ multiplex PCR, the repertoire was profiled, and TCRdb retains in-frame clones only, with some absent. This table holds 300,000 to 450,000 clones, roughly 81% found once. This chain links TRBV24-1 with TRBJ2-2; D uncertain. The receptor was isolated from a person aged 18-60 years who received the Ad26.COV2.S COVID-19 vaccine or a placebo. The source was peripheral blood, collected in a trial of Ad26.COV2.S vaccine versus placebo. The CDR3 sequence is CATSHGNANTGELFF. In DNA form, the CDR3 reads TGTGCCACTTCCCACGGAAATGCGAACACCGGGGAGCTGTTTTTT.